A selection of T cell receptor beta chains follows, all from one sample in a study of regulatory T cells in long-lasting Graves disease. From the multiplex PCR reads, TCRdb called clonotypes with MiXCR, one entry per CDR3 protein. The table records a few hundred thousand distinct CDR3 sequences, approximately 20% of them present only once. The material was peripheral blood mononuclear cells (PBMCs), obtained at new diagnosis, from a patient treated with antithyroid drugs. These receptors all stem from a female donor with Graves disease. CDR3s include the opening cysteine and the closing phenylalanine or tryptophan. The D gene is left open where the match is weak. Size is omitted from some rows. Given values are once, few, many or a class for expanded clones.

J gene	clone size	V gene	D gene	CDR3 DNA	CDR3 protein
TRBJ2-7	many	TRBV24-1	.	TGTGCCACCAGTGATTTGGAGGGCTACGAGCAGTACTTC	CATSDLEGYEQYF
TRBJ1-5	many	TRBV19	.	TGTGCCAGTAGTATGCATTCGGGGGAAGGCCAGCCCCAGCATTTT	CASSMHSGEGQPQHF
TRBJ2-1	many	TRBV27	.	TGTGCCAGCAGTCCGTGGGACAAGAGGGATTCCAATGAGCAGTTCTTC	CASSPWDKRDSNEQFF
TRBJ1-1	many	TRBV19	.	TGTGCCAGTAATCGTCGACAGTCAGGAAACACTGAAGCTTTCTTT	CASNRRQSGNTEAFF
TRBJ2-2	.	TRBV3-1	.	TGTGCCAGCAGCCAAGAAATTACCGGGGAGCTGTTTTTT	CASSQEITGELFF
TRBJ1-4	many	TRBV12-3/TRBV12-4	.	TGTGCCAGCAGGCTGGGCCCTGAGGAAAAACTGTTTTTT	CASRLGPEEKLFF
TRBJ2-3	many	TRBV10-3	.	TGTGCCATGAGGTCAACCGCACCAGATACGCAGTATTTT	CAMRSTAPDTQYF
TRBJ2-5	many	TRBV6-1	TRBD1	TGTGCCAGCAGATTTTTTCGGGACAGGGATATGACCCAGTACTTC	CASRFFRDRDMTQYF
TRBJ1-1	few	TRBV10-3	.	TGTGCCATCAGTGAGTCCGGGGTGGTGTCCGAAGCTTTCTTT	CAISESGVVSEAFF
TRBJ2-2	many	TRBV12-3/TRBV12-4	TRBD2	TGTGCCAGCGTCCCTAGCGGGAGGGCCTATGGGGAGCTGTTTTTT	CASVPSGRAYGELFF
TRBJ1-5	many	TRBV28	.	TGTGCCAGCAGTTTGTGGGGGAATAAGAATCAGCCCCAGCATTTT	CASSLWGNKNQPQHF
TRBJ2-1	many	TRBV18	TRBD2	TGTGCCAGCAGCCCGGGACTAGCTGACAATGAGCAGTTCTTC	CASSPGLADNEQFF
TRBJ2-2	many	TRBV7-3	TRBD2	TGTGCCAGCAGCTCCCGGACTAGCGGATACACCGGGGAGCTGTTTTTT	CASSSRTSGYTGELFF
TRBJ1-1	few	TRBV7-2	TRBD1	TGTGCCAGCAGCTCGATCTCAGGGGGGGAAGCTTTCTTT	CASSSISGGEAFF
TRBJ2-3	many	TRBV12-3/TRBV12-4	TRBD2	TGTGCCAGCAGTGACCTAGCGGGAGGGCCCTCGGGCACAGATACGCAGTATTTT	CASSDLAGGPSGTDTQYF
TRBJ2-1	many	TRBV2	TRBD2	TGTGCCAGCAGTGGACTAGCGGGACCGAATGAGCAGTTCTTC	CASSGLAGPNEQFF
TRBJ2-7	many	TRBV7-9	.	TGTGCCAGCAGCTTAGGGGTTGAGCAGTACTTC	CASSLGVEQYF
TRBJ2-3	many	TRBV12-3/TRBV12-4	.	TGTGCCAGCAGCCCCGGTAGAGGGGCGCAGTATTTT	CASSPGRGAQYF
TRBJ2-1	.	TRBV5-1	TRBD1	TGCGCCAGCAGCCTGACAGGGGGCGCCTACAATGAGCAGTTCTTC	CASSLTGGAYNEQFF
TRBJ1-3	many	TRBV9	TRBD1	TGTGCCAGCAGCTCCCGGGACAGGGGGCTAGGAGGAAACACCATATATTTT	CASSSRDRGLGGNTIYF
TRBJ2-1	.	TRBV7-9	.	TGTGCCAGCAGCTCTCCAGGGACGACCTACAATGAGCAGTTCTTC	CASSSPGTTYNEQFF
TRBJ1-2	many	TRBV30	TRBD1	TGTGCCTGGAGAGCGACAGGGTTTAAGACCTATGGCTACACCTTC	CAWRATGFKTYGYTF